Listed here are 15 T cell receptor beta chains from one sample, sequenced in a study of blood T cell repertoires in COVID-19. Sequencing used immunoSEQ multiplex PCR; TCRdb keeps in-frame clones, though not all of them. There are approximately 440,000 clones in the sample; 75% to 90% occur only once, and 0.7% lies in the top ten. Sequencing was performed on PBMCs or T cells enriched from blood (not recorded which). The receptor source for this set is a woman aged 18-29 years who had recovered from COVID-19.

V gene TRBV11-2 combines with J gene TRBJ2-1; 11 bases agree with TRBD2. The CDR3 runs to 14 residues. V gave up 6 bases and J gave up 4 bases; unmatched junction bases: 2. Germline V gives CDR1 SGHAT, CDR2 FQNNGV. This chain's CDR3 is CASSRLAGYNEQFF. Written as DNA, the CDR3 is TGTGCCAGCAGTAGACTAGCGGGGTACAATGAGCAGTTCTTC.

The chain couples TRBV7-9 to TRBJ1-2; a possible D gene is TRBD1 (6 bases). Trimming took off 5 bases at V and 6 bases at J, with 22 bases between the two ends. Germline V gene sequence: CDR1 SEHNR, CDR2 FQNEAQ (reference sequence). The CDR3 has 16 amino acids. CDR3 sequence reads: CASSTTGGPFGDGYTF. DNA for the CDR3: TGTGCCAGCAGCACAACGGGGGGGCCCTTTGGCGATGGCTACACCTTC.

This chain links TRBV3-1 (or the pseudogene TRBV3-2) with TRBJ1-6; TRBD1 matches at 8 bases. Germline CDR1 LGHDT, CDR2 YNNKEL (reference sequence). The CDR3 is 13 residues long. The V segment lost 2 bases and the J segment 12 bases; nucleotides outside the gene matches: 3. The CDR3 sequence: CASSQTGGVPLHF. The CDR3 region has the DNA TGTGCCAGCAGCCAAACAGGGGGGGTACCCCTCCACTTT.

This clone has only a few counts. The V gene is TRBV5-6, the J gene TRBJ1-1, with D unresolved. The germline V gene has CDR1 SGHDT and CDR2 YYEEEE. The CDR3 loop spans 16 amino acids. V was cut by 5 bases and J by 1 base, with 18 bases left in between. The CDR3 is CASSLDGDPRNTEAFF. CDR3 nucleotide sequence: TGTGCCAGCAGTCTCGACGGAGACCCAAGGAACACTGAAGCTTTCTTT.

The V call is TRBV7-4, the J call TRBJ2-7; D gene uncertain. The V and J ends lost 5 bases and 3 bases respectively, with 23 bases between them. Germline CDR1 is SGHVT and CDR2 is SQSDAQ. CDR3 length: 17 amino acids. The CDR3 sequence: CASSIGAKRRIVYEQYF. In nucleotides, the CDR3 is TGTGCCAGCAGCATAGGAGCGAAAAGAAGGATCGTCTACGAGCAGTACTTC.

The genes are TRBV4-1 and TRBJ2-2; no clear D gene. Trimming stripped 4 bases from V and 3 bases from J, with 9 bases between. The CDR3 extends over 14 amino acids. Germline V lookup: CDR1 MGHRA, CDR2 YSYEKL. The chain's CDR3 is CASSLYIYTGELFF. For the CDR3, the DNA is TGCGCCAGCAGCCTTTACATCTACACCGGGGAGCTGTTTTTT.

This chain's CDR3 is CASRLAGDGDTQYF. CDR3 DNA: TGCGCCAGCAGGTTAGCGGGGGACGGGGATACGCAGTATTTT. The chain uses TRBV5-1 and TRBJ2-3, with 9 bases lining up with TRBD2. The ends lost 5 bases at V and 6 bases at J; junction bases unmatched: 7. The CDR3 extends over 14 amino acids. Germline CDR1 reads SGHRS; CDR2 reads YFSETQ.

The CDR3 region is CASNSGQETQYF. CDR3 nucleotide sequence: TGTGCCAGCAATAGCGGTCAAGAGACCCAGTACTTC. The chain has TRBV12-3 or TRBV12-4 and TRBJ2-5, with a tentative D call TRBD2 (6 bases). The CDR3 has 12 amino acids. V shed 7 bases and J shed 2 bases, with 8 bases lying between them.

The chain carries TRBV19 and TRBJ2-1; 7 nucleotides match TRBD2. J gave up 4 bases and V 1 base, and 10 bases lay outside the gene matches. CDR3 length: 17 amino acids. CDR1 LNHDA and CDR2 SQIVND come from the germline V gene (reference sequence). The CDR3, as DNA: TGTGCCAGTAGTATAGGGGGCGGGGGAGCTGGGTACAATGAGCAGTTCTTC. The encoded protein is CASSIGGGGAGYNEQFF.

This clone was picked up a small number of times. The V and J genes are TRBV2 and TRBJ1-1; 9 bases agree with TRBD1. The J segment lost 0 bases and the V segment lost 4 bases, leaving 12 bases of the junction unmatched. Germline V gene data show CDR1 as SNHLY and CDR2 as FYNNEI. The CDR3 is 18 amino acids. This chain's CDR3 is CASSVSGTGLRVNTEAFF. DNA of the CDR3: TGTGCCAGCAGTGTATCCGGGACAGGGCTACGAGTGAACACTGAAGCTTTCTTT.

The chain has TRBV6-5 and TRBJ1-6, with D tentatively TRBD1 (6 bases). The CDR3 loop spans 15 amino acids. Trimming left V 2 bases short and J 2 bases short, with 7 bases between. Germline V lookup: CDR1 MNHEY, CDR2 SVGAGI. The CDR3 reads CASSYQGPYNSPLHF. DNA for the CDR3: TGTGCCAGCAGTTACCAGGGGCCCTATAATTCACCCCTCCACTTT.

V and J are TRBV14 and TRBJ2-3, with 9 bases lining up with TRBD1. V lost 7 bases, J lost 2 bases, and 4 bases stayed unmatched. The CDR3 runs to 14 residues. Per the germline V gene, CDR1 is SGHDN and CDR2 is FVKESK. This chain's CDR3 is CASNRDRDTDTQYF. CDR3 bases: TGTGCCAGCAACAGGGACAGGGACACAGATACGCAGTATTTT.

The chain employs TRBV25-1 and TRBJ1-2; 7 positions agree with TRBD1. Germline V gene lookup returns CDR1 MGHDK and CDR2 SYGVNS. The junction had 9 bases not matched to a gene; V was cut back by 3 bases and J by 2 bases. The CDR3 has 16 residues. The CDR3 is CASSDTEARGNYGYTF. The CDR3 region has the DNA TGTGCCAGCAGTGACACAGAGGCCAGGGGGAACTATGGCTACACCTTC.

This chain connects TRBV6-5 to TRBJ1-2, with TRBD1 matching over 8 bases. Germline V lookup: CDR1 MNHEY, CDR2 SVGAGI. This CDR3 has 13 amino acids. V lost 4 bases to trimming and J lost 7 bases; unmatched junction nucleotides: 5. The CDR3 DNA reads as TGTGCCAGCAGTTTCCAGGGGGCAGGTGGCTACACCTTC. This translates into CASSFQGAGGYTF.

The J gene is TRBJ1-1, the V gene TRBV5-1, with D possibly TRBD1 on 5 matching bases. The germline V gene has CDR1 SGHRS and CDR2 YFSETQ. This CDR3 has 14 amino acids. Trimming cost V 0 bases and J 4 bases, with 10 bases left between them. The CDR3 nucleotides read TGCGCCAGCAGCTTGGAGGCCGACAGCACTGAAGCTTTCTTT. Its protein is CASSLEADSTEAFF.